What follows are 7 T cell receptor beta chains derived from one specimen sequenced in a study of CDR3 diversity in severe acne. MiXCR, run by TCRdb on the PCR reads, gives a single entry per CDR3 protein. In the table there are 85,000 to 120,000 distinct CDR3 sequences, 51% of which are singletons. Material: blood. Receptor source: a male donor with acne.

The chain employs TRBV2 and TRBJ1-5, with 7 bases identical to TRBD1. Germline V gene data show CDR1 as SNHLY and CDR2 as FYNNEI. The CDR3 runs 14 residues. V lost 8 bases, J lost 3 bases, and 7 bases stayed unmatched. The chain's CDR3 is CASGTGQLNQPQHF. CDR3 coding DNA: TGTGCCAGCGGGACGGGACAGCTCAATCAGCCCCAGCATTTT.

This clonotype has a single count. Here the CDR3 omits its conserved ending phenylalanine or tryptophan, so a read error is the likely source. V and J are TRBV19 and TRBJ1-2; 7 bases line up with TRBD1. The germline CDR1 and CDR2 sequences are LNHDA and SQIVND (reference sequence). This CDR3 comprises 15 residues. J lost 4 bases, V lost 6 bases, and 11 bases had no gene match. The CDR3 DNA follows: TGTGCCAGTAGCTCCTGGAGGGGGCAGGGCTATGGCTACACCCTC. It codes for CASSSWRGQGYGYTL.

This clonotype has a count of ten or more. This chain joins TRBV14 and TRBJ2-3; D is undetermined. CDR1 and CDR2 (germline): SGHDN, FVKESK. The CDR3 has 13 residues. Trimming pared 1 base from V and 9 bases from J, leaving 11 bases between. CDR3 residues: CASSQVHAITQYF. The CDR3 nucleotides are TGTGCCAGCAGCCAAGTTCACGCCATCACGCAGTATTTT. Full variable domain (missing parts from reference TRBV14 and TRBJ2-3): EAGVTQFPSHSVIEKGQTVTLRCDPISGHDNLYWYRRVMGKEIKFLLHFVKESKQDESGMPNNRFLAERTGGTYSTLKVQPAELEDSGVYFCASSQVHAITQYFGPGTRLTVL.

Comments on this clonotype: One end of the junction varies from germline; a read error may be responsible. The chain joins TRBV20-1 to TRBJ2-7; the D gene is possibly TRBD2 (5 bases). This CDR3 is built from 13 residues. The germline CDR1 and CDR2 sequences are DFQATT and SNEGSKA (reference sequence). CDR3 residues: CGASLVGAYEQYF. The CDR3 region has the DNA TGCGGTGCTAGCTTGGTAGGAGCCTACGAGCAGTACTTC.

The genes are TRBV7-9 and TRBJ2-5; the D is unclear. Germline-derived CDR1 and CDR2 are SEHNR and FQNEAQ (reference sequence). Trimming stripped 6 bases from V and 5 bases from J, with 16 bases between. The CDR3 has 14 amino acids. CDR3 loop: CASSLSMETETQYF. The CDR3 DNA sequence: TGTGCCAGCAGTTTATCGATGGAAACGGAGACCCAGTACTTC. Full variable domain (missing parts from reference TRBV7-9 and TRBJ2-5): DTGVSQNPRHKITKRGQNVTFRCDPISEHNRLYWYRQTLGQGPEFLTYFQNEAQLEKSRLLSDRFSAERPKGSFSTLEIQRTEQGDSAMYLCASSLSMETETQYFGPGTRLLVL.

The chain uses TRBV7-9 and TRBJ1-1; no reliable D call. The CDR3 spans 12 residues. The germline V gene has CDR1 SEHNR and CDR2 FQNEAQ (reference sequence). Between the trimmed V and J ends, which lost 5 bases and 7 bases, there was a span of 11 bases. DNA for the CDR3: TGTGCCAGCAGCGAGGTGGGCATTGAAGCTTTCTTT. Protein: CASSEVGIEAFF.

The V gene is TRBV29-1, the J gene TRBJ1-2, with TRBD1 matching over 7 bases. With 2 bases clipped from V and 4 bases from J, the junction kept 10 bases outside the gene matches. The CDR3 runs to 15 residues. The germline gives CDR1 SQVTM, CDR2 ANQGSEA. CDR3 sequence: CSVENARTGSYGYTF. CDR3 in DNA: TGCAGCGTTGAAAACGCCAGGACAGGCAGCTATGGCTACACCTTC.